Following are 13 T cell receptor beta chains from one sample sequenced in a study of blood T cell repertoires in COVID-19. The table came from immunoSEQ multiplex PCR; TCRdb's copy has only in-frame clones and leaves some out. The table lists 250,000 to 300,000 clones, approximately 86% of them singletons. The sequenced material came from peripheral blood. The receptors were sampled from a woman between 50 and 59 years old who had recovered from COVID-19.

The chain is built from TRBV6-6 and TRBJ2-7; 10 bases agree with TRBD2. CDR3 length equals 13 residues. The germline gives CDR1 MNHNY, CDR2 SVGAGI (reference sequence). V lost 7 bases to trimming and J lost 6 bases; unmatched junction nucleotides: 6. The CDR3, as DNA: TGTGCCAGCACCTTAGCGGGGGGCTCCGAGCAGTACTTC. Translated: CASTLAGGSEQYF.

This chain uses TRBV28 with TRBJ1-2; D unclear. V lost 6 bases to trimming and J lost 4 bases, with 15 bases between them. Germline values: CDR1 MDHEN, CDR2 SYDVKM. The CDR3 length is 14 residues. The CDR3 is CASRLASALYGYTF. The DNA for the CDR3 is TGTGCCAGCAGACTAGCCTCAGCACTCTATGGCTACACCTTC.

The gene calls are TRBV29-1 and TRBJ2-3; the match to TRBD2 covers 11 bases. V shed 6 bases and J 2 bases; nucleotides not matched to a gene: 7. The CDR3 loop spans 15 amino acids. CDR1 SQVTM and CDR2 ANQGSEA come from the germline V gene. This chain's CDR3 is CSVGPGLAATDTQYF. CDR3 coding DNA: TGCAGCGTCGGCCCGGGACTAGCGGCCACAGATACGCAGTATTTT.

J is TRBJ2-6 and V is TRBV5-5; D gene ambiguous. With 3 bases removed from V and 0 bases from J, the gap between germline ends came to 4 bases. The CDR3 loop spans 14 amino acids. The germline V gene has CDR1 SGHKS and CDR2 YYEKEE (reference sequence). CDR3 sequence: CASSSSSGANVLTF. In nucleotides, the CDR3 is TGTGCCAGCAGCTCGAGCTCTGGGGCCAACGTCCTGACTTTC.

There are many counts of this clone. This sample also contains other DNA sequences that code for the same CDR3. The chain has TRBV18 and TRBJ1-5; no clear D. The CDR3 extends over 14 amino acids. V was cut by 3 bases and J by 0 bases, with 6 bases left in between. Germline CDR1 reads KGHSH; CDR2 reads LQKENI. CDR3 region: CASSPGGSNQPQHF. CDR3 bases: TGTGCCAGCTCACCTGGAGGTAGCAATCAGCCCCAGCATTTT. Complete variable domain (other parts from reference TRBV18 and TRBJ1-5): NAGVMQNPRHLVRRRGQEARLRCSPMKGHSHVYWYRQLPEEGLKFMVYLQKENIIDESGMPKERFSAEFPKEGPSILRIQQVVRGDSAAYFCASSPGGSNQPQHFGDGTRLSIL.

Note on this clone: One end of the junction varies from germline; a read error may be responsible. The rearrangement joins TRBV12-3 or TRBV12-4 to TRBJ2-7; D might be TRBD2 (6 bases). The CDR3 extends over 12 amino acids. CDR3 sequence (DNA): TGTGCCAGCAGCATTCGGGACTCCCCTGGCTGCTTC. Its translation: CASSIRDSPGCF.

This sequence joins TRBV29-1 and TRBJ1-2; TRBD1 might be the D (6 bases). The CDR3 spans 14 residues. V dropped 4 bases and J dropped 2 bases, with 14 bases sitting between them. Germline lookup yields CDR1 SQVTM and CDR2 ANQGSEA. In nucleotides, the CDR3 is TGCAGCGTTGGCCCCGGGGGGCCCAACTATGGCTACACCTTC. Protein: CSVGPGGPNYGYTF.

The chain uses TRBV23-1 and TRBJ2-7; possibly TRBD1 for D (6 bases). TRBV23-1 is given ORF status, its function remaining uncertain. The CDR3 extends over 14 amino acids. The ends were cut back, 7 bases at V and 3 bases at J, with 16 bases in the middle. The DNA of the CDR3 is TGCGCCAGCACCCCGGACAGCCTGGTCTACGAGCAGTACTTC. As protein: CASTPDSLVYEQYF.

CDR3 region: CASSSPASATNEKLFF. Here the CDR3 DNA reads TGTGCCAGTAGTTCCCCCGCATCGGCAACTAATGAAAAACTGTTTTTT. The chain couples TRBV19 to TRBJ1-4; D call uncertain. This CDR3 has 16 amino acids. The germline gives CDR1 LNHDA, CDR2 SQIVND (reference sequence). The V and J ends lost 5 bases and 0 bases respectively, with 13 bases between them.

CDR3 amino acids: CASSLGAGNNEQFF. As DNA, the CDR3 is TGTGCCAGCAGCTTAGGGGCCGGTAATAATGAGCAGTTCTTC. This chain links TRBV11-2 with TRBJ2-1; D is uncertain. Germline loops: CDR1 SGHAT, CDR2 FQNNGV. CDR3 length: 14 residues. V was clipped by 1 base and J by 7 bases, with 11 bases between them.

This chain uses TRBV5-1 with TRBJ2-2; 11 bases match TRBD2. Germline V lookup: CDR1 SGHRS, CDR2 YFSETQ. The CDR3 loop spans 15 amino acids. The ends lost 4 bases at V and 4 bases at J; junction bases unmatched: 3. In nucleotides, the CDR3 is TGCGCCAGCAGCGATAGCGGGAGGGCCACCGGGGAGCTGTTTTTT. Translation: CASSDSGRATGELFF.

The rearrangement joins TRBV5-4 to TRBJ2-3; weak D call: TRBD2 (5 bases). The germline V gene encodes CDR1 SGHNT and CDR2 YYREEE (reference sequence). This CDR3 region has 14 residues. Trimming removed 4 bases from V and 0 bases from J, with 9 bases in between. The CDR3 bases are TGTGCCAGCAGCCCTAGGAGGAGCACAGATACGCAGTATTTT. This sequence encodes CASSPRRSTDTQYF.

The V and J genes are TRBV5-1 and TRBJ1-1, with 9 bases identical to TRBD1. Per germline, CDR1 SGHRS and CDR2 YFSETQ. The CDR3 spans 16 residues. V lost 0 bases, J lost 4 bases, and 7 bases stayed unmatched. CDR3 sequence: CASSLGTGGGGTEAFF. The CDR3 nucleotides are TGCGCCAGCAGCTTGGGCACAGGGGGCGGGGGCACTGAAGCTTTCTTT.